The present T cell receptor beta chain was sequenced within a study of T cell responses to AZD1222 COVID-19 vaccine. Study results and caveats: Most donors were white British, females outnumbered males, and clonal diversity was possibly underestimated. Spike-spanning, vaccine-associated CD4 TCRs were dominant at 160-218 and 743-854. Nearly half of unique spike-specific TCRs reportedly avoided B.1.351 and B.1.1.7 mutated regions.

V was pared by 0 bases and J by 7 bases, with 12 bases of the junction left unmatched. CDR3 size: 17 residues. Looked up from germline, CDR1 is LNHNV and CDR2 is YYDKDF (reference sequence). Analyses pooled second doses at about 4 or about 12 weeks. Of note for this clone: The antigen is undetermined.

This table comes from immunoSEQ multiplex PCR, and its TCRdb copy is limited to in-frame clones, with some not included. The table shows approximately 110,000 clones, with approximately 90% occurring only once. The source was peripheral blood, collected 28 days after the second AZD1222 dose. The chain uses TRBV15 and TRBJ2-7, with 10 bases matching TRBD1. This sequence originates from an adult who received the AZD1222 COVID-19 vaccine. CDR3 nucleotide sequence: TGTGCCACCAGCAGAGATCTTTTGGGACAGGGGTTGGGAGAGCAGTACTTC. Protein sequence: CATSRDLLGQGLGEQYF.